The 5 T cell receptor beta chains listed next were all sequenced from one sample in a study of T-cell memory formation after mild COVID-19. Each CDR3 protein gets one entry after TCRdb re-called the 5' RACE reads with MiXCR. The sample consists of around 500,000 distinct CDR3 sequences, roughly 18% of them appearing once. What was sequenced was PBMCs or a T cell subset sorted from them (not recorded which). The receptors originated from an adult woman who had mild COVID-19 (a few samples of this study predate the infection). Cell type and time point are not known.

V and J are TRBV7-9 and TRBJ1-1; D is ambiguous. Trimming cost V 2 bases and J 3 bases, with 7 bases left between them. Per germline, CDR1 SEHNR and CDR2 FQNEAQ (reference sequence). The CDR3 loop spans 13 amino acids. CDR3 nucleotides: TGTGCCAGCAGCTTAAATTCGTACACTGAAGCTTTCTTT. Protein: CASSLNSYTEAFF.

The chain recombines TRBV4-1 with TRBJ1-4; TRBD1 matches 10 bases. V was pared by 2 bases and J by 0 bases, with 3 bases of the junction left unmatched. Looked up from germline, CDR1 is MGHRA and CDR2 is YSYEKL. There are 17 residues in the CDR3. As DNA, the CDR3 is TGCGCCAGCAGCCAAAGGGGGACAGGGGCAACTAATGAAAAACTGTTTTTT. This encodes CASSQRGTGATNEKLFF.

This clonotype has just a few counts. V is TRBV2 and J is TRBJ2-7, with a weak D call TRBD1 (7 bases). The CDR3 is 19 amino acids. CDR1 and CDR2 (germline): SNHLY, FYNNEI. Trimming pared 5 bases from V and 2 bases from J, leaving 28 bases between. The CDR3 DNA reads TGTGCCAGCAGTCCCAGGGGGGCGCAGAACACAAACCGGCCCTACGAGCAGTACTTC. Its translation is CASSPRGAQNTNRPYEQYF.

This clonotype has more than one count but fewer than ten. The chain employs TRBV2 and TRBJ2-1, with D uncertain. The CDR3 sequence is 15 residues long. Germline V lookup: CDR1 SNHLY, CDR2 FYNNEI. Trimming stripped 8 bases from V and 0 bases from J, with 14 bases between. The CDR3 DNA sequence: TGTGCCAGCCGTGCCGAGGAGAGCTCCTACAATGAGCAGTTCTTC. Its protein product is CASRAEESSYNEQFF.

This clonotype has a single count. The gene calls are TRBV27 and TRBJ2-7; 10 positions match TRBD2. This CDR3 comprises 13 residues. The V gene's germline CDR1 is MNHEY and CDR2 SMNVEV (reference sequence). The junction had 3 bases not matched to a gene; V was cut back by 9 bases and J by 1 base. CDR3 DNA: TGTGCCAGTGGACTAGCGGCGTCCTACGAGCAGTACTTC. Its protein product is CASGLAASYEQYF.